Below, 10 T cell receptor beta chains from the same sample are listed, as sequenced in a study of shared clonotypes between healthy human individuals. Naive CD8 cells lacked CD45RO, underwent positive selection for CCR7 and left out terminally differentiated effector memory CD45RA+ cells. TCRdb's table, derived via immunoSEQ multiplex PCR, lists solely in-frame clones and lacks some. The sample shows about 2.1 million clones, 93% of them seen only once. Sequenced: naive CD8+ T cells from PBMCs. The receptors derive from a man between 18 and 35 years old in good health. Some clones in this sample may be carry-over from other donors' samples.

V is TRBV2 and J is TRBJ2-7, with D hard to call. Looked up from germline, CDR1 is SNHLY and CDR2 is FYNNEI. The V end lost 3 bases, the J end lost 2 bases, and 11 bases lay between the germline ends. This CDR3 is 14 amino acids long. CDR3 nucleotide sequence: TGTGCCAGCAGTGATGGCACTGCTGCCTACGAGCAGTACTTC. This sequence encodes CASSDGTAAYEQYF.

The chain links TRBV4-1 to TRBJ2-2; possibly TRBD2 for D (6 bases). This CDR3 has 16 residues. The germline gives CDR1 MGHRA, CDR2 YSYEKL. V was trimmed by 0 bases and J by 7 bases, leaving 15 bases between them. The CDR3 DNA follows: TGCGCCAGCAGCCAAGATACGCGGGGCGCCGGCGGGGAGCTGTTTTTT. Its translation is CASSQDTRGAGGELFF.

This clone was seen just once. CDR3 residues: CASSLAEGKIWTGELFF. CDR3 in DNA: TGCGCCAGCAGCTTGGCCGAAGGCAAAATTTGGACCGGGGAGCTGTTTTTT. The V gene is TRBV5-1, the J gene TRBJ2-2; no reliable D call. The CDR3 has 17 amino acids. From germline, CDR1 is SGHRS and CDR2 YFSETQ. Between the trimmed V and J ends, which lost 0 bases and 5 bases, there was a span of 17 bases. The whole variable domain, filled in from reference TRBV5-1 and TRBJ2-2, reads KAGVTQTPRYLIKTRGQQVTLSCSPISGHRSVSWYQQTPGQGLQFLFEYFSETQRNKGNFPGRFSGRQFSNSRSEMNVSTLELGDSALYLCASSLAEGKIWTGELFFGEGSRLTVL.

V usage is TRBV27 and J usage is TRBJ2-7; tentatively, D is TRBD1 (5 bases). The V gene lost 3 bases and the J gene lost 6 bases, with 15 bases spanning the gap. The CDR3 extends over 14 amino acids. The germline V gene has CDR1 MNHEY and CDR2 SMNVEV (reference sequence). In DNA, the CDR3 is TGTGCCAGCAGTTTTGACAGAGCGATGGTCGAGCAGTACTTC. Its translation: CASSFDRAMVEQYF.

This clone was picked up one time. The chain recombines TRBV19 with TRBJ2-2, with 12 bases aligning to TRBD2. This CDR3 has 15 amino acids. Trimming took 6 bases from V and 10 from J; bases not matched to a gene: 9. The germline gives CDR1 LNHDA, CDR2 SQIVND (reference sequence). CDR3 protein: CASRILAGGPEELFF. The CDR3, as DNA: TGTGCCAGTAGGATCCTAGCGGGAGGGCCGGAGGAGCTGTTTTTT.

This clone was detected only once. The gene calls are TRBV5-6 and TRBJ2-2; D is unresolved. The V gene's germline CDR1 is SGHDT and CDR2 YYEEEE. V lost 5 bases, J lost 0 bases, and 11 bases lay in between. The CDR3 loop spans 15 amino acids. The CDR3, as DNA: TGTGCCAGCAGAAGGGCAACGACGAACACCGGGGAGCTGTTTTTT. Its protein product is CASRRATTNTGELFF.

This chain joins TRBV28 and TRBJ2-3; D remains ambiguous. CDR3 size: 17 residues. The germline gives CDR1 MDHEN, CDR2 SYDVKM. The V and J ends lost 2 bases and 0 bases respectively, with 15 bases between them. CDR3 residues: CASSLQSQYSSTDTQYF. The DNA of the CDR3 is TGTGCCAGCAGTTTACAATCACAATATTCTAGCACAGATACGCAGTATTTT.

The chain links TRBV30 to TRBJ2-7, with D possibly being TRBD1 or TRBD2 (5 bases each). The CDR3 is 14 amino acids. V was clipped by 0 bases and J by 4 bases, with 13 bases between them. Germline-derived CDR1 and CDR2 are GTSNPN and SVGIG (reference sequence). In nucleotides, the CDR3 is TGTGCCTGGAGTGTTGGGGGTCCACGGTACGAGCAGTACTTC. It is translated as CAWSVGGPRYEQYF. The whole variable domain, filled in from reference TRBV30 and TRBJ2-7, reads SQTIHQWPATLVQPVGSPLSLECTVEGTSNPNLYWYRQAAGRGLQLLFYSVGIGQISSEVPQNLSASRPQDRQFILSSKKLLLSDSGFYLCAWSVGGPRYEQYFGPGTRLTVT.

The chain carries TRBV5-5 and TRBJ2-5; TRBD1 might be the D (5 bases). The germline CDR1 and CDR2 sequences are SGHKS and YYEKEE (reference sequence). Trimming removed 0 bases from V and 4 bases from J, with 16 bases in between. CDR3 size: 16 residues. The CDR3 protein is CASSLAPVQVGETQYF. Here the CDR3 DNA reads TGTGCCAGCAGCTTGGCCCCAGTACAGGTTGGAGAGACCCAGTACTTC. Supplemented by reference TRBV5-5 and TRBJ2-5, the full variable domain reads DAGVTQSPTHLIKTRGQQVTLRCSPISGHKSVSWYQQVLGQGPQFIFQYYEKEERGRGNFPDRFSARQFPNYSSELNVNALLLGDSALYLCASSLAPVQVGETQYFGPGTRLLVL.

The count of this clone is one. The chain carries TRBV14 and TRBJ1-5; no reliable D call. Germline V gene lookup returns CDR1 SGHDN and CDR2 FVKESK. This CDR3 region has 13 residues. V was trimmed by 4 bases and J by 0 bases, leaving 4 bases between them. In DNA form, the CDR3 reads TGTGCCAGCAGCCCGAGTAGCAATCAGCCCCAGCATTTT. Translated: CASSPSSNQPQHF. Complete variable domain (other parts from reference TRBV14 and TRBJ1-5): EAGVTQFPSHSVIEKGQTVTLRCDPISGHDNLYWYRRVMGKEIKFLLHFVKESKQDESGMPNNRFLAERTGGTYSTLKVQPAELEDSGVYFCASSPSSNQPQHFGDGTRLSIL.